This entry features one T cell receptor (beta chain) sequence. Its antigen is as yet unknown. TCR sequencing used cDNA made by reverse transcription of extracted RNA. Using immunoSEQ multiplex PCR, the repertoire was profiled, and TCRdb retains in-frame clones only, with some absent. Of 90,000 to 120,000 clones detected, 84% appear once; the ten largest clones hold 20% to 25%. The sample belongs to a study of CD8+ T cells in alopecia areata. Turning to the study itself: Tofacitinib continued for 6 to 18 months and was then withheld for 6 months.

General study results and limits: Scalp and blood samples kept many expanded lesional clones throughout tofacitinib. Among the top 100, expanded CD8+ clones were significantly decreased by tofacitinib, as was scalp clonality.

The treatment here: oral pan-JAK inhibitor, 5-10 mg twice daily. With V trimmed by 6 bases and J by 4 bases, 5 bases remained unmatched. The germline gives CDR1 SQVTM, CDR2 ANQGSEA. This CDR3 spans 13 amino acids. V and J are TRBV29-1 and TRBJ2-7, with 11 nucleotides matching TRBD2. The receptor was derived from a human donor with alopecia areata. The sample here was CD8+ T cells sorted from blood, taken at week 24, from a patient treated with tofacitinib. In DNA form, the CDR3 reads TGCAGCGTGGATAGCGGGGGGGCGTACGAGCAGTACTTC. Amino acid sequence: CSVDSGGAYEQYF.